This passage covers 24 T cell receptor beta chains from one sample sequenced in a study of T cells of healthy individuals. TCRdb independently ran MiXCR on the 5' RACE reads; one entry per CDR3 protein. The table shows 95,000 to 100,000 distinct CDR3 sequences, with 17% occurring only once. The receptors derive from a human donor in good health.

This clonotype was observed at least ten times. The CDR3 DNA follows: TGTGCCAGCACCCTCCTAGGGGCAGAGACCCAGTACTTC. Protein: CASTLLGAETQYF. The J gene is TRBJ2-5, the V gene TRBV12-3 or TRBV12-4, with a tentative D call TRBD1 (5 bases). The CDR3 consists of 13 residues. V was trimmed by 7 bases and J by 4 bases, leaving 13 bases between them.

This clonotype was picked up a small number of times. This sequence joins TRBV4-1 and TRBJ2-4, with 7 positions matching TRBD2. The CDR3 length is 21 residues. V was clipped by 4 bases and J by 1 base; unmatched bases: 22. Germline CDR1 is MGHRA and CDR2 is YSYEKL. CDR3 DNA sequence: TGCGCCAGCAGCCCTCGGCACCTCACTTCAACGGGGGGTAGTGCCAAAAACATTCAGTACTTC. Translating gives CASSPRHLTSTGGSAKNIQYF.

The V call is TRBV6-5, the J call TRBJ1-2; 7 nucleotides agree with TRBD1. V trimming: 6 bases; J trimming: 5 bases; junction bases outside the gene matches: 21. The CDR3 runs to 18 residues. CDR1 and CDR2 (germline): MNHEY, SVGAGI. For the CDR3, the DNA is TGTGCCAGCAGAAACTCCGACTGGAGCCAGGGGGGACAATATGGCTACACCTTC. Residues: CASRNSDWSQGGQYGYTF.

The chain uses TRBV6-5 and TRBJ2-2, with D perhaps TRBD2 (6 bases). The germline V gene has CDR1 MNHEY and CDR2 SVGAGI. This CDR3 contains 14 residues. V was clipped by 2 bases and J by 4 bases, with 8 bases between them. In DNA, the CDR3 is TGTGCCAGCAGTTACGCCGGGGGCACCGGGGAGCTGTTTTTT. It specifies CASSYAGGTGELFF.

This clonotype was recorded at least ten times. The chain uses TRBV3-1 and TRBJ1-2; no reliable D call. Germline V CDR1 and CDR2: LGHDT, YNNKEL (reference sequence). V was trimmed by 1 base and J by 3 bases, leaving 12 bases between them. This CDR3 is built from 15 residues. CDR3 sequence reads: CASSQAVLGDYGYTF. The DNA of the CDR3 is TGTGCCAGCAGCCAAGCAGTTCTGGGTGACTATGGCTACACCTTC.

A few counts support this clonotype. The J gene is TRBJ2-3, the V gene TRBV20-1; D call uncertain. CDR1 and CDR2 from the germline V gene are DFQATT and SNEGSKA (reference sequence). This CDR3 is 14 amino acids long. Trimming removed 2 bases at V and 6 bases at J, with 15 bases between. CDR3 residues: CSARSLGELDTQYF. The CDR3 DNA is TGCAGTGCTAGATCCCTCGGAGAATTGGATACGCAGTATTTT.

The chain combines TRBV5-1 with TRBJ1-6; 9 bases fit TRBD1. V was pared by 4 bases and J by 10 bases, with 15 bases of the junction left unmatched. The CDR3 consists of 17 residues. Looked up from germline, CDR1 is SGHRS and CDR2 is YFSETQ. The CDR3 DNA reads TGCGCCAGCAGCCCGGGGGACAGGGTGATGTCGCGGTCACCCCTCCACTTT. Encoded protein: CASSPGDRVMSRSPLHF.

CDR3 coding DNA: TGTGCCAGCAGTGAACGGGCCAATGAGCAGTTCTTC. It translates to CASSERANEQFF. The chain uses TRBV2 and TRBJ2-1; D not certain. Germline assignment: CDR1 SNHLY and CDR2 FYNNEI. The CDR3 is made up of 12 amino acids. Trimming removed 2 bases at V and 6 bases at J, with 5 bases between.

This clonotype was recorded many times. The chain joins TRBV6-2 or TRBV6-3 to TRBJ2-5, with no clear D. Looked up from germline, CDR1 is MNHEY and CDR2 is SVGEGT. The CDR3 totals 10 residues. V was clipped by 5 bases and J by 2 bases, with 0 bases between them. CDR3 coding DNA: TGTGCCAGCAGTCAAGAGACCCAGTACTTC. Translation: CASSQETQYF.

The V call is TRBV20-1, the J call TRBJ2-7; 7 bases align to TRBD1. V was pared by 0 bases and J by 6 bases, with 8 bases of the junction left unmatched. Germline V gene lookup returns CDR1 DFQATT and CDR2 SNEGSKA (reference sequence). CDR3 length: 14 residues. The CDR3, as DNA: TGCAGTGCTAGAGATTACAGGGGACGCGGCGAGCAGTACTTC. It specifies CSARDYRGRGEQYF.

This sequence joins TRBV28 and TRBJ1-2; D is perhaps TRBD1 (5 bases). Deletions cut 3 bases from V and 4 bases from J, with 15 bases between. CDR1 is MDHEN, CDR2 SYDVKM, per germline. The CDR3 totals 15 residues. CDR3 in DNA: TGTGCCAGCAGTTTCACGCAGGGTCGGTCCTATGGCTACACCTTC. It is translated as CASSFTQGRSYGYTF.

This chain links TRBV7-9 with TRBJ2-3, with TRBD2 matching over 7 bases. J gave up 7 bases and V 5 bases, and 6 bases lay outside the gene matches. The germline V gene encodes CDR1 SEHNR and CDR2 FQNEAQ (reference sequence). The CDR3 has 13 residues. CDR3 nucleotide sequence: TGTGCCAGCAGCACCCTGACTAGCCATACGCAGTATTTT. Protein: CASSTLTSHTQYF.

This clonotype was seen ten or more times. This chain connects TRBV14 to TRBJ1-6, with D possibly being TRBD1 (5 bases). The ends were cut back, 0 bases at V and 7 bases at J, with 10 bases in the middle. Germline CDR1 SGHDN, CDR2 FVKESK. This CDR3 contains 15 residues. The CDR3 spells CASSQDRGGNSPLHF. In DNA form, the CDR3 reads TGTGCCAGCAGCCAAGACCGGGGGGGAAATTCACCCCTCCACTTT.

The chain has TRBV6-4 and TRBJ2-2, with D hard to call. Germline CDR1 reads MRHNA; CDR2 reads SNTAGT. This CDR3 spans 13 amino acids. Trimming stripped 0 bases from V and 7 bases from J, with 6 bases between. CDR3 loop: CASSDSGVGELFF. The CDR3 coding sequence is TGTGCCAGCAGTGACTCAGGAGTCGGGGAGCTGTTTTTT.

This clonotype has more than one count but fewer than ten. The V call is TRBV20-1, the J call TRBJ1-1; possibly TRBD1 for D (5 bases). CDR3 length: 13 amino acids. Trimming removed 5 bases at V and 4 bases at J, with 14 bases between. CDR1 and CDR2 (germline): DFQATT, SNEGSKA (reference sequence). The CDR3 region has the DNA TGCAGTGCTCAGGTGGGGGTGCGCACTGAAGCTTTCTTT. Protein product: CSAQVGVRTEAFF.

This clonotype was seen more than once but under ten times. The chain joins TRBV7-8 to TRBJ2-3; TRBD2 might be the D (5 bases). Trimming removed 5 bases at V and 3 bases at J, with 15 bases between. The CDR3 length is 15 residues. Germline CDR1 SGHVS, CDR2 FQNEAQ. For the CDR3, the DNA is TGTGCCAGCAGCCCGCGTTTGATAGCGACAGATACGCAGTATTTT. This gives the protein CASSPRLIATDTQYF.

The DNA for the CDR3 is TGCAGTGCTAGAGAAGAGGGTTGGGACGCTTTCTTT. Its protein is CSAREEGWDAFF. The chain couples TRBV20-1 to TRBJ1-1; tentatively, D is TRBD1 (5 bases). The V end was cut by 0 bases, the J end by 11 bases, with 13 bases between. The CDR3 is 12 residues long. The V gene's germline CDR1 is DFQATT and CDR2 SNEGSKA (reference sequence).

This chain joins TRBV9 and TRBJ2-2; TRBD2 agrees at 9 bases. V was clipped by 0 bases and J by 6 bases; unmatched bases: 6. In germline, CDR1 is SGDLS, CDR2 YYNGEE. The CDR3 is 16 amino acids. CDR3 in amino acids: CASSVGLAGRAGELFF. DNA of the CDR3: TGTGCCAGCAGCGTAGGCCTAGCGGGACGGGCCGGGGAGCTGTTTTTT.

The V call is TRBV5-1, the J call TRBJ2-7; possible D gene TRBD1, 6 bases. Germline V gene lookup returns CDR1 SGHRS and CDR2 YFSETQ. The V gene lost 2 bases and the J gene lost 0 bases, with 12 bases spanning the gap. The CDR3 is made up of 15 amino acids. The CDR3 spells CASSLNGQSSYEQYF. CDR3 nucleotides: TGCGCCAGCAGCTTAAATGGACAGAGCTCCTACGAGCAGTACTTC.

This clonotype was detected a few times. The rearrangement links TRBV7-6 to TRBJ1-4; D unclear. CDR1 SGHVS and CDR2 FNYEAQ come from the germline V gene. V dropped 3 bases and J dropped 6 bases, with 14 bases sitting between them. This CDR3 has 15 amino acids. CDR3 sequence (DNA): TGTGCCAGCAGCTTGGCTTGGGGAGCGGATGAAAAACTGTTTTTT. Its translation is CASSLAWGADEKLFF.

This clonotype was observed a few times. The V and J genes are TRBV7-8 and TRBJ1-1; 11 bases agree with TRBD1. The germline V gene encodes CDR1 SGHVS and CDR2 FQNEAQ. V was clipped by 3 bases and J by 5 bases; unmatched bases: 5. The CDR3 extends over 15 amino acids. The CDR3 is CASSLGTGGGTEAFF. The CDR3 bases are TGTGCCAGCAGCTTGGGGACAGGGGGGGGAACTGAAGCTTTCTTT.

There are a few counts of this clonotype. The chain recombines TRBV11-2 with TRBJ1-5, with TRBD1 identical over 7 bases. V gave up 5 bases and J gave up 4 bases; unmatched junction bases: 11. The germline V gene has CDR1 SGHAT and CDR2 FQNNGV. CDR3 size: 16 residues. In DNA form, the CDR3 reads TGTGCCAGCAGCCCCGGGACAGATTACAGGAATCAGCCCCAGCATTTT. Its translation: CASSPGTDYRNQPQHF. Using reference TRBV11-2 and TRBJ1-5 for the parts outside the CDR3, the full variable domain is EAGVAQSPRYKIIEKRQSVAFWCNPISGHATLYWYQQILGQGPKLLIQFQNNGVVDDSQLPKDRFSAERLKGVDSTLKIQPAKLEDSAVYLCASSPGTDYRNQPQHFGDGTRLSIL.

This clonotype was seen a few times. The chain has TRBV6-2 or TRBV6-3 and TRBJ1-5; 10 bases align to TRBD1. The CDR3 has 17 amino acids. With V trimmed by 2 bases and J by 4 bases, 8 bases remained unmatched. Germline V gene lookup returns CDR1 MNHEY and CDR2 SVGEGT. In nucleotides, the CDR3 is TGTGCCAGCAGTTACCGGGACAGGGGTTCATCAAATCAGCCCCAGCATTTT. It specifies CASSYRDRGSSNQPQHF.

V is TRBV28 and J is TRBJ2-7; D ambiguous. In germline, CDR1 is MDHEN, CDR2 SYDVKM. V gave up 3 bases and J gave up 6 bases, with 6 bases separating them. The CDR3 consists of 11 residues. This CDR3 reads CASSFDLEQYF. CDR3 bases: TGTGCCAGCAGTTTCGATCTCGAGCAGTACTTC.